These T cell receptor beta chains were read from a single sample in a study of shared clonotypes between healthy human individuals. Profiling relied on immunoSEQ multiplex PCR, and the TCRdb table lists in-frame clones only, not all of them. The sample holds about 1.5 million clones, around 97% seen once. Sequencing input: naive CD4+ T cells sorted from blood. Receptors originate from a man aged 25-40 years in good health. Both conserved end residues are part of each CDR3. The D gene is left open where the match is weak. Rows may omit the clone size; those that give it use once, few, many or a size class.

NA	TRBV6-1	TRBJ2-1	NA	TGTGCCAGCAGTGAACTTAGCAGTGAGCAGTTCTTC	CASSELSSEQFF
NA	TRBV5-5	TRBJ2-6	NA	TGTGCCAGCAGCGGGGGGCGTGGGGCCAACGTCCTGACTTTC	CASSGGRGANVLTF
TRBD2	TRBV5-1	TRBJ2-5	once	TGCGCCAGCAGCTTTCAGGGAGGGCAAGAGACCCAGTACTTC	CASSFQGGQETQYF
NA	TRBV4-1	TRBJ1-1	NA	TGCGCCAGCAGCCAAGAGATATCGGCCAAGAACACTGAAGCTTTCTTT	CASSQEISAKNTEAFF
NA	TRBV19	TRBJ1-2	NA	TGTGCCAGTAGCCCATCCGAGGGGGAGTCACCATATGGCTACACCTTC	CASSPSEGESPYGYTF
TRBD1	TRBV28	TRBJ1-2	NA	TGTGCCAGCAGTTCCCGAGGACAGGGTAACTATGGCTACACCTTC	CASSSRGQGNYGYTF
TRBD1	TRBV7-9	TRBJ2-7	NA	TGTGCCAGCAGCTTAGTGGTGGGACAGGGAGACGAGCAGTACTTC	CASSLVVGQGDEQYF
NA	TRBV10-2	TRBJ1-2	NA	TGCGCCAGCGGGGGGGACGGCGAACCCTATGGCTACACCTTC	CASGGDGEPYGYTF
NA	TRBV28	TRBJ2-7	NA	TGTGCCAGCAGGAAGCCTGCCCGGCGGGTTAGCGTAACCTACGAGCAGTACTTC	CASRKPARRVSVTYEQYF
TRBD2	TRBV6-6	TRBJ2-3	NA	TGTGCCAGCAGTTATGGACTAGCGGTAGATACGCAGTATTTT	CASSYGLAVDTQYF
NA	TRBV18	TRBJ2-5	NA	TGTGCCAGCTCACCAATTGTCAGGGAAGAGACCCAGTACTTC	CASSPIVREETQYF
NA	TRBV5-6	TRBJ2-1	NA	TGTGCCAGCAGCTGGGGGTCGGGGACGGGCTACAATGAGCAGTTCTTC	CASSWGSGTGYNEQFF
NA	TRBV15	TRBJ2-3	NA	TGTGCCACCAGCACTCGAGAAATAAGCGATACGCAGTATTTT	CATSTREISDTQYF
NA	TRBV7-8	TRBJ2-4	NA	TGTGCCAGCAGCTTGCAGTTAGGCCTGAAATACTTC	CASSLQLGLKYF
TRBD2	TRBV9	TRBJ2-7	NA	TGTGCCAGCAGCGCCTTAGCGGGAGGATACGAGCAGTACTTC	CASSALAGGYEQYF
NA	TRBV11-2	TRBJ2-1	NA	TGTGCCAGCAGCTTCCCCGGGCGGGGAACCTACAATGAGCAGTTCTTC	CASSFPGRGTYNEQFF
TRBD1	TRBV27	TRBJ1-1	once	TGTGCCAGCAGTTTCTCCGACAGGGGAAGGACTGAAGCTTTCTTT	CASSFSDRGRTEAFF
NA	TRBV2	TRBJ2-7	NA	TGTGCCAGCAGTAGGGACCTCTTGGACGAGCAGTACTTC	CASSRDLLDEQYF
NA	TRBV7-9	TRBJ2-7	NA	TGTGCCAGCAGCCCCTTGGATCCGGGAGAATACTACGAGCAGTACTTC	CASSPLDPGEYYEQYF
TRBD1	TRBV10-2	TRBJ1-1	NA	TGCGCCAGCAGTGAGGGACAGGCGAGGGCTGAAGCTTTCTTT	CASSEGQARAEAFF
TRBD2	TRBV19	TRBJ2-1	NA	TGTGCCAGTAAGCGCGGGAGGGCCGGGGGAGGAGAGCAGTTCTTC	CASKRGRAGGGEQFF
NA	TRBV10-1	TRBJ2-7	NA	TGCGCCAGCAGTGAGAGGAGAAGAGCTTCCGGGACCGCCACCTACGAGCAGTACTTC	CASSERRRASGTATYEQYF
NA	TRBV30	TRBJ2-1	NA	TGTGCCTGGAGTAAGGCTAGCGCGTACAATGAGCAGTTCTTC	CAWSKASAYNEQFF
NA	TRBV7-9	TRBJ1-1	NA	TGTGCCAGCAGCTTTGTTTCGGCAGAGAACACTGAAGCTTTCTTT	CASSFVSAENTEAFF
TRBD2	TRBV12-5	TRBJ2-1	NA	TGTGCTAGTGGTTTGAGGACTAGCGGGAGCTCCTACAATGAGCAGTTCTTC	CASGLRTSGSSYNEQFF
NA	TRBV10-2	TRBJ1-2	NA	TGCGCCAGCAGTGAGACGGTAGGGGCCCCAGCGCATGGCTACACCTTC	CASSETVGAPAHGYTF
NA	TRBV7-2	TRBJ2-5	NA	TGTGCCAGCAGCGCGCCTAGCTGGTACCAAGAGACCCAGTACTTC	CASSAPSWYQETQYF
NA	TRBV5-1	TRBJ2-6	NA	TGCGCCAGCAGCTTGGAGGGGGGCTCTGGGGCCAACGTCCTGACTTTC	CASSLEGGSGANVLTF
NA	TRBV10-2	TRBJ1-2	NA	TGCGCCAGCAGTGATCCAGGGGACTATGGCTACACCTTC	CASSDPGDYGYTF
NA	TRBV5-1	TRBJ2-5	once	TGCGCCAGCAGCTTGCCTACAAATCAAGAGACCCAGTACTTC	CASSLPTNQETQYF
NA	TRBV5-1	TRBJ2-7	NA	TGCGCCAGGGTAAGAGCGTCCTACGAGCAGTACTTC	CARVRASYEQYF
NA	TRBV6-5	TRBJ1-3	NA	TGTGCCAGCAGTTCTCAGGGGCTGGGTGCTGGAAACACCATATATTTT	CASSSQGLGAGNTIYF